What follows is one TCR beta chain and its context. The antigen is undetermined. The protocol was immunoSEQ multiplex PCR, while the TCRdb copy is restricted to in-frame clones and leaves out a portion. The sample includes 150,000 to 180,000 clones, roughly 84% seen only once; the top ten take approximately 2%. V gave up 1 base and J gave up 5 bases, with 14 bases separating them. The CDR3 is 15 residues long. Per germline, CDR1 SGHTA and CDR2 FQGNSA. The sample is drawn from a study of cytomegalovirus exposure and HLA in healthy donors. These donors were members of the roughly 120-subject validation cohort, a group separate from the approximately 620-subject first cohort. Study-wide results and caveats: The classifier, whose performance was assessed in both the original and validation cohorts, reportedly diagnosed cytomegalovirus status with high specificity and sensitivity.

The chain combines TRBV7-2 with TRBJ2-5; unclear D gene. The origin of this receptor is a human donor in good health. Sequencing used PBMCs. Here the CDR3 reads CASSLVPASSETQYF. The CDR3 nucleotides are TGTGCCAGCAGCTTAGTCCCGGCTAGTTCGGAGACCCAGTACTTC.